The next 2 T cell receptor beta chains were all read from a single sample in a study of T cell responses to AZD1222 COVID-19 vaccine. TCRdb's copy holds only in-frame clones and misses some; the assay was immunoSEQ multiplex PCR. The sample shows around 96,000 clones, around nine tenths of them seen only once. Sequencing was performed on peripheral blood, taken 28 days after the second AZD1222 dose. Receptors were obtained from an adult who received the AZD1222 COVID-19 vaccine.

The rearrangement uses TRBV2 and TRBJ2-3; D not certain. The CDR3 runs 15 residues. V shed 9 bases and J shed 3 bases, with 19 bases lying between them. Germline CDR1 reads SNHLY; CDR2 reads FYNNEI. CDR3 sequence (DNA): TGTGCCAGGTCGCCGAAGGTAGTGGGGACAGATACGCAGTATTTT. Encoded protein: CARSPKVVGTDTQYF.

The chain couples TRBV19 to TRBJ1-6; D is ambiguous. The V gene's germline CDR1 is LNHDA and CDR2 SQIVND (reference sequence). The V end lost 2 bases, the J end lost 0 bases, and 8 bases lay between the germline ends. The CDR3 is made up of 16 amino acids. CDR3 residues: CASSIKAGSYNSPLHF. The CDR3 DNA reads TGTGCCAGTAGTATAAAGGCCGGCTCCTATAATTCACCCCTCCACTTT.